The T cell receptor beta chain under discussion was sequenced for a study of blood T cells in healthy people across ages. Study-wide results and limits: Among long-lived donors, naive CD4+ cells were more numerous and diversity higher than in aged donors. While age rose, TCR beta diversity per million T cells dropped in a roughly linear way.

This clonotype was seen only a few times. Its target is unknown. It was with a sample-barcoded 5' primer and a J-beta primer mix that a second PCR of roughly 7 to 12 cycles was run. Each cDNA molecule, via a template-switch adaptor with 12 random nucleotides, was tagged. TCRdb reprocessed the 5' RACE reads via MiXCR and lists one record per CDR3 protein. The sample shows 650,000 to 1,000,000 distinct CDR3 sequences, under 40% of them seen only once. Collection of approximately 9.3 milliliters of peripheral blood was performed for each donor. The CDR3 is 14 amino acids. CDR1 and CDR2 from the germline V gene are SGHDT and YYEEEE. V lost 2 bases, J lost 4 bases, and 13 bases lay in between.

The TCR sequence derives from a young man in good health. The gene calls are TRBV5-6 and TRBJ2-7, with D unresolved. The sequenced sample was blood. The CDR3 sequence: CASSLGSVVYEQYF. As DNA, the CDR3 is TGTGCCAGCAGCTTAGGGTCGGTCGTTTACGAGCAGTACTTC.